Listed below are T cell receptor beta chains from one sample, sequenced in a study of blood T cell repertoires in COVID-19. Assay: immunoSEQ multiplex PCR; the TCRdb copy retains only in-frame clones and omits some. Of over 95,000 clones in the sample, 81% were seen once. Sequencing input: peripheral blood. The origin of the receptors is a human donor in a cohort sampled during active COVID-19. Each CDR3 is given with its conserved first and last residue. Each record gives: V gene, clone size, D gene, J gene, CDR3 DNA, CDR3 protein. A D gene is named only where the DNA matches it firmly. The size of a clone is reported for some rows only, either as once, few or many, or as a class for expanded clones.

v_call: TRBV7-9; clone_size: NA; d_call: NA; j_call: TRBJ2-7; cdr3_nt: TGTGCCAGCACCTGGGGGCAGGTTGGGTCCTACGAGCAGTACTTC; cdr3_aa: CASTWGQVGSYEQYF
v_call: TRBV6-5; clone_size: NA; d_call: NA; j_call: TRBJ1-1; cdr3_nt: TGTGCCAGCAGTTACTCAGGAGTCGAAGCTTTCTTT; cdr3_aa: CASSYSGVEAFF
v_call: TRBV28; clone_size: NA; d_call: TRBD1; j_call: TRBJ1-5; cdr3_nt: TGTGCCAGCAGTCCCGGGACAGGTTTTAGCAATCAGCCCCAGCATTTT; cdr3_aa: CASSPGTGFSNQPQHF
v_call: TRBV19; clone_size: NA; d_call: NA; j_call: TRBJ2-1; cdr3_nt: TGTGCCAGTAGTCCTGCCCAGACAGTCGTCAATGAGCAGTTCTTC; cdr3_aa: CASSPAQTVVNEQFF
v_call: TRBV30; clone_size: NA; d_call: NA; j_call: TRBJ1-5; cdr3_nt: TGTGCCTGGAGTGTTCGCGGCAGGGGCAATCAGCCCCAGCATTTT; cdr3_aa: CAWSVRGRGNQPQHF
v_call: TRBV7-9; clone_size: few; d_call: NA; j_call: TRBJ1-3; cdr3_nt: TGTGCCAGCAGCCCCACCGGAGACTCTGGAAACACCATATATTTT; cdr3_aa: CASSPTGDSGNTIYF
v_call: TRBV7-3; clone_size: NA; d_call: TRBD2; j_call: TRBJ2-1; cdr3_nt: TGTGCCAGCAGCCCATCAGGACTAGCAAACTCCTACAATGAGCAGTTCTTC; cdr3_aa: CASSPSGLANSYNEQFF
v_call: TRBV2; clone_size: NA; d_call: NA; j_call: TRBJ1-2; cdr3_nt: TGTGCCAGCACTCATAGGAGGACGGAGAACTATGGCTACACCTTC; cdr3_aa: CASTHRRTENYGYTF
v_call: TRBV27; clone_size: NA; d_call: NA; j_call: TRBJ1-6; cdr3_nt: TGTGCCAGCAGTTTATCGACGCAGGGTCGTTCACCCCTCCACTTT; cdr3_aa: CASSLSTQGRSPLHF
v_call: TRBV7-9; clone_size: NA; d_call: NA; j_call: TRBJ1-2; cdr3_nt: TGTGCCAGCATTCCCGGTGAGGGCTATGGCTACACCTTC; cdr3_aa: CASIPGEGYGYTF
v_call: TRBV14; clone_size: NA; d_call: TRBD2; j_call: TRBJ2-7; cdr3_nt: TGTGCCAGCAGCCGGACTAGCGGACCCTACGAGCAGTACTTC; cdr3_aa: CASSRTSGPYEQYF
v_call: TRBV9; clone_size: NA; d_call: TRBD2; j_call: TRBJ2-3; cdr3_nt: TGTGCCAGCAGCGCTAGCGGGGGGAGCACAGATACGCAGTATTTT; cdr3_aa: CASSASGGSTDTQYF
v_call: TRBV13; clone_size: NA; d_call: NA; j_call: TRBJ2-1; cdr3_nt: TGTGCCAGCAGCTTAGGCTCCCCGGGGGAGCAGTTCTTC; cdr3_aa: CASSLGSPGEQFF
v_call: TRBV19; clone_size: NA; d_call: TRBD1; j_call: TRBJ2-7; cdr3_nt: TGTGCCAGTAGTCACAGGACAGGGACCAACGAGCAGTACTTC; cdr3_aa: CASSHRTGTNEQYF
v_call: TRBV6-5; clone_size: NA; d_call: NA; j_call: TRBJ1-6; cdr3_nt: TGTGCCAGCAGTAGAGAAAATAATTCACCCCTCCACTTT; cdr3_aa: CASSRENNSPLHF
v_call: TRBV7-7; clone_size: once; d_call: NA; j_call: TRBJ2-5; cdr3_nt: TGTGCTAGCAGATTTTTCGGTGAGGGTTGGGAGACCCAGTACTTC; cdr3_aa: CASRFFGEGWETQYF
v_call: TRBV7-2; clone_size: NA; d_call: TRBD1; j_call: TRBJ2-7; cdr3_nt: TGTGCCAGCAGCTTAGAGGCGGGACAGGGGAAGGAGCAGTACTTC; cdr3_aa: CASSLEAGQGKEQYF
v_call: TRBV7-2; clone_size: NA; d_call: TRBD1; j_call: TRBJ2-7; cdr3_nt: TGTGCCAGCAGCTTACAGGGGGCCTACGAGCAGTACTTC; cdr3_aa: CASSLQGAYEQYF
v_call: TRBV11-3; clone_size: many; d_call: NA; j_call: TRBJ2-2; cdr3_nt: TGTGCCAGCAGCTTAGGGGCGTACGGGGAGCTGTTTTTT; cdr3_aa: CASSLGAYGELFF
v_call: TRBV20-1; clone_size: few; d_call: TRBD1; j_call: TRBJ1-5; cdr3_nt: TGCAGTGCTAGTGGGCAGGGGGATCAGCCCCAGCATTTT; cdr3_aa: CSASGQGDQPQHF
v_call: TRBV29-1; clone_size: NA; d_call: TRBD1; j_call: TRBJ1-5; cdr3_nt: TGCAGCGTTACAGGGGTTAGGGGACAGCCCCAGCATTTT; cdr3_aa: CSVTGVRGQPQHF
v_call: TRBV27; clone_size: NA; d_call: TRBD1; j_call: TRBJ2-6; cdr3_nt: TGTGCCAGCAGTCCCCGGACAGGGGCCTCTGGGGCCAACGTCCTGACTTTC; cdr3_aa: CASSPRTGASGANVLTF
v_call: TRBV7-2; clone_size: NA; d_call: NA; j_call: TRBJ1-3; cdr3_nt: TGTGCCAGCAGCTTGGGCTTACTCTCTGGAAACACCATATATTTT; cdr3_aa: CASSLGLLSGNTIYF
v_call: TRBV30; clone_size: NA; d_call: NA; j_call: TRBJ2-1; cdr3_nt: TGTGCCTGGAGCGTACTACTTACCACCAAAAATGAGCAGTTCTTC; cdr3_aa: CAWSVLLTTKNEQFF
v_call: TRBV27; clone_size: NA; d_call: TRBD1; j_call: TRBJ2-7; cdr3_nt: TGTGCCAGCAGTTCTAGAGGGGGCTCACATTCCTACGAGCAGTACTTC; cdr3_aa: CASSSRGGSHSYEQYF
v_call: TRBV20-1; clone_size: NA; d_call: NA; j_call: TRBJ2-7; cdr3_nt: TGCAGTGCTAGTTGGCCAGGGACAATCAGCTCCTACGAGCAGTACTTC; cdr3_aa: CSASWPGTISSYEQYF
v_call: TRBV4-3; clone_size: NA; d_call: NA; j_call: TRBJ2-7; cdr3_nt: TGCGCCAGCAGCCAAGAAGAGGATAGGTCGTACGAGCAGTACTTC; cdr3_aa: CASSQEEDRSYEQYF
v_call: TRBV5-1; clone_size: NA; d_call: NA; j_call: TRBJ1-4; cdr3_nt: NA; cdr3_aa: CASSFGSGNEKLFF
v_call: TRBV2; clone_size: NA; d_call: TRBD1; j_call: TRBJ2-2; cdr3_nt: TGTGCCAGCATCCGGGACAGGGGGACCGGGGAGCTGTTTTTT; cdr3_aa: CASIRDRGTGELFF
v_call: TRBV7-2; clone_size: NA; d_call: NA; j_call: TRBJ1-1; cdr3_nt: TGTGCCAGCAGCTTAGGGGACGGACAGTTTAACACTGAAGCTTTCTTT; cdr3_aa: CASSLGDGQFNTEAFF
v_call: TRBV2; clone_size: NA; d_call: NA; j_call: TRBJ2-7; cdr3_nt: TGTGCCAGCACCGAAGGGGGGGGTGGGAGGGAGCAGTACTTC; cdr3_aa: CASTEGGGGREQYF
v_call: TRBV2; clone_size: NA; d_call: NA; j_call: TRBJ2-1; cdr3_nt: TGTGCCAGCAGTGACTACTACAATGAGCAGTTCTTC; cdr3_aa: CASSDYYNEQFF
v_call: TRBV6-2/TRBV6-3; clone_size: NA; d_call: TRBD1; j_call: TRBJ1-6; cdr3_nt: TGTGCCAGCAGTTACTCGAGGCTATCTTCGACAGGGAGTATTTCACCCCTCCACTTT; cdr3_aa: CASSYSRLSSTGSISPLHF
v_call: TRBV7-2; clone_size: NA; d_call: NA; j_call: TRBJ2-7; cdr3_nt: TGTGCCAGCAGCTCCTTCCCCGCTAGACTAGGTCCCTACGAGCAGTACTTC; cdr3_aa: CASSSFPARLGPYEQYF
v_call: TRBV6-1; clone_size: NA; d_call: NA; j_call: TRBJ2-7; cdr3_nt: TGTGCCAGCAGTGGTGGTACAGGAGGGCTCAGCTCCTACGAGCAGTACTTC; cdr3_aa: CASSGGTGGLSSYEQYF
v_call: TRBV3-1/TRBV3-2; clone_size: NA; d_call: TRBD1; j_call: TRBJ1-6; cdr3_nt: TGTGCCAGCAGCCAGACGGACAGGGGGGGTTCACCCCTCCACTTT; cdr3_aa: CASSQTDRGGSPLHF
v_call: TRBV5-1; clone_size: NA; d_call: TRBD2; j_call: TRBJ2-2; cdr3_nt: TGCGCCAGCAGCCCCGGGACTAGCTGGAACACCGGGGAGCTGTTTTTT; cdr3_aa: CASSPGTSWNTGELFF
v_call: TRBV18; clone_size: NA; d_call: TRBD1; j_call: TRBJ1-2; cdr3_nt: TGTGCCAGCTCACCGCGAGACAGGGCGCATGGCTACACCTTC; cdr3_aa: CASSPRDRAHGYTF
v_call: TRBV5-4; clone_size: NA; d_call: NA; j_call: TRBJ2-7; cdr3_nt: TGTGCCAGCAGCGACCCCGAGCGGACCGACTACGAGCAGTACTTC; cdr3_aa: CASSDPERTDYEQYF
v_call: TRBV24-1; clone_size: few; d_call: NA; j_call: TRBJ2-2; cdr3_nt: TGTGCCACCAGTGATCCAAGAGGCGACGAGCTGTTTTTT; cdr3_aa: CATSDPRGDELFF
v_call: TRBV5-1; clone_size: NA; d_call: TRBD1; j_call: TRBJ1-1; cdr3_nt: TGCGCCAGCAGCCCGACAGGGGCTAGGAACACTGAAGCTTTCTTT; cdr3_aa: CASSPTGARNTEAFF
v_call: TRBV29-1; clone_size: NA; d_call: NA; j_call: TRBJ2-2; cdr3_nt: TGCAGCGTTGATAGTCTCTGGCCTGGACAACGTACGGGCACCGGGGAGCTGTTTTTT; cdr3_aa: CSVDSLWPGQRTGTGELFF
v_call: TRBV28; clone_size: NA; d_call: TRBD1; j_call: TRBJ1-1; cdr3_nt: TGTGCCAGCAGTCCCCACCCCGGCCGGGACAGGGGGAACACTGAAGCTTTCTTT; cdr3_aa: CASSPHPGRDRGNTEAFF
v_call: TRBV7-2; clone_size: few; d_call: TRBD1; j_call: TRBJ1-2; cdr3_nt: TGTGCCAGCAGCCCAAACAGGGGACCCAACTATGGCTACACCTTC; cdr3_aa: CASSPNRGPNYGYTF
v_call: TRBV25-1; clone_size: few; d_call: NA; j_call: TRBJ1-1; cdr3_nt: TGTGCCAGCAGTGAAGGCTCGGGGAGGGGTGCTTTCTTT; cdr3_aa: CASSEGSGRGAFF
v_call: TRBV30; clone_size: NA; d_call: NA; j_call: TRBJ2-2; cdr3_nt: TGTGCCTGGAGTGCGGGACACCGCACCGGGGAGCTGTTTTTT; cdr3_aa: CAWSAGHRTGELFF
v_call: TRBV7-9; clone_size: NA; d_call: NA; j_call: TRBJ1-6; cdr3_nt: TGTGCCAGCAGCTTAGGACAGAGTAATTCACCCCTCCACTTT; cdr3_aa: CASSLGQSNSPLHF
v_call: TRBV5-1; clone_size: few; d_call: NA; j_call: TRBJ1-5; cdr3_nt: TGCGCCAGCAGCAGAACAGGGATGAGCAATCAGCCCCAGCATTTT; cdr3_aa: CASSRTGMSNQPQHF
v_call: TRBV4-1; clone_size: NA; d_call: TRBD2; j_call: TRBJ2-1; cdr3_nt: TGCGCCAGCAGATTGAGCGGGGGGGTCAATGAGCAGTTCTTC; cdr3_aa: CASRLSGGVNEQFF
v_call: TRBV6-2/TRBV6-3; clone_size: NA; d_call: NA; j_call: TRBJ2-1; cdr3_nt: TGTGCCAGCAGTTACCTCAGTAATGAGCAGTTCTTC; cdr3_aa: CASSYLSNEQFF
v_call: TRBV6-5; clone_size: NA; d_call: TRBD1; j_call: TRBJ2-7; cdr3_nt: TGTGCCAGCAGTTATAGGTCTGGACAGGGCTACGAGCAGTACTTC; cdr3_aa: CASSYRSGQGYEQYF
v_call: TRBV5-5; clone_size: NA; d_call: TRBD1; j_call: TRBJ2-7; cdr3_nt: TGTGCCAGCAGCGAGGCCGGGACAGGGATATCCTACGAGCAGTACTTC; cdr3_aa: CASSEAGTGISYEQYF
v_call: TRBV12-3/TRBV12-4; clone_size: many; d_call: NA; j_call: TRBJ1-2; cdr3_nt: TGTGCCAGCAGGCCATCAGCGGGAAGGGGCTACACCTTC; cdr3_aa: CASRPSAGRGYTF
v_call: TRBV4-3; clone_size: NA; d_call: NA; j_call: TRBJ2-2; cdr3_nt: TGCGCCAGCAGCCAGCGCATCGGGGATTCGGCCGGGGAGCTGTTTTTT; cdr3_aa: CASSQRIGDSAGELFF
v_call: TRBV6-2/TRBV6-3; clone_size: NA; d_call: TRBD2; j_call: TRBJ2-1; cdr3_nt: TGTGCCAGCAGTTACAACATAGCGGGAGTTCTCAATGAGCAGTTCTTC; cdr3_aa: CASSYNIAGVLNEQFF
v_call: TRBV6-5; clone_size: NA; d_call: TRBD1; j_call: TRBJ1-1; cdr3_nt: TGTGCCAGCACACGGGGACAGACGAACACTGAAGCTTTCTTT; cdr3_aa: CASTRGQTNTEAFF
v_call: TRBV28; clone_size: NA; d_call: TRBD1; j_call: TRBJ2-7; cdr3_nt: TGTGCCAGCAGGCCCGGACAGGGGGGCGAGCAGTACTTC; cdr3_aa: CASRPGQGGEQYF